Listed below are T cell receptor beta chains from one sample, sequenced in a study of T-cell memory formation after mild COVID-19. One entry per CDR3 protein, called by TCRdb with MiXCR from the 5' RACE reads. The sample lists approximately 340,000 distinct CDR3 sequences; around a sixth were seen once. What was sequenced was PBMCs or a T cell subset sorted from them (not recorded which). These receptors all come from a young man who had mild COVID-19 (a few samples of this study predate the infection). Cell type and time point are not known. Each CDR3 is given with its conserved first and last residue. Fields, in order: D gene, clone size, V gene, J gene, CDR3 protein, CDR3 DNA. The D gene is left open where the match is weak. Clone size appears in some rows only: once, few, many, or a class for an expanded clone.

>NA|few|TRBV6-5|TRBJ2-1
CASSQLDPSYNEQFF
TGTGCCAGCAGCCAGCTCGATCCCTCCTACAATGAGCAGTTCTTC
>TRBD1|NA|TRBV6-5|TRBJ1-4
CASSSISGTGGEKLFF
TGTGCCAGCAGTTCCATTTCCGGGACAGGGGGTGAAAAACTGTTTTTT
>NA|NA|TRBV6-2/TRBV6-3|TRBJ2-3
CASSYLDNTDTQYF
TGTGCCAGCAGTTACTTGGACAACACAGATACGCAGTATTTT
>NA|NA|TRBV6-1|TRBJ1-5
CASSERRGNQPQHF
TGTGCCAGCAGTGAAAGGAGGGGCAATCAGCCCCAGCATTTT
>NA|NA|TRBV6-5|TRBJ1-1
CASSSNRRNTEAFF
TGTGCCAGCAGTTCCAACCGTAGGAACACTGAAGCTTTCTTT
>TRBD1|many|TRBV5-5|TRBJ2-3
CASSSEGAADTQYF
TGTGCCAGCAGCTCCGAGGGGGCCGCTGATACGCAGTATTTT
>NA|NA|TRBV7-9|TRBJ2-5
CASSQNLGETQYF
TGTGCCAGCAGCCAAAACCTGGGGGAGACCCAGTACTTC
>TRBD1|many|TRBV20-1|TRBJ2-3
CSASRTGVLADTQYF
TGCAGTGCTTCCCGGACAGGGGTCCTCGCAGATACGCAGTATTTT
>TRBD1|many|TRBV7-2|TRBJ2-5
CASSLGGTGQETQYF
TGTGCCAGCAGCTTAGGAGGGACAGGGCAAGAGACCCAGTACTTC
>TRBD1|NA|TRBV4-2|TRBJ1-4
CASSQDLIRGNEKLFF
TGTGCCAGCAGCCAAGATTTGATCAGGGGGAATGAAAAACTGTTTTTT
>NA|NA|TRBV20-1|TRBJ2-7
CSARDSVRPYEQYF
TGCAGTGCTAGAGATTCAGTAAGGCCCTACGAGCAGTACTTC
>NA|few|TRBV7-2|TRBJ1-6
CASSRGDYNSPLHF
TGTGCCAGCAGCCGGGGGGACTATAATTCACCCCTCCACTTT
>NA|few|TRBV12-3/TRBV12-4|TRBJ1-5
CASSLLPSDQPQHF
TGTGCCAGCAGTTTACTTCCGTCGGATCAGCCCCAGCATTTT
>NA|few|TRBV12-3/TRBV12-4|TRBJ1-1
CASSLWGRSAEAFF
TGTGCCAGCAGTTTATGGGGGAGGTCGGCTGAAGCTTTCTTT
>NA|NA|TRBV6-4|TRBJ2-1
CASSDGELGNEQFF
TGTGCCAGCAGTGACGGGGAGCTAGGGAACGAGCAGTTCTTC
>NA|few|TRBV5-1|TRBJ2-5
CASSFSSEETQYF
TGCGCCAGCAGCTTTTCGTCGGAAGAGACCCAGTACTTC
>NA|NA|TRBV5-4|TRBJ2-1
CATHSYNEQFF
TGTGCTACCCACTCCTACAATGAGCAGTTCTTC
>NA|NA|TRBV11-2|TRBJ1-4
CASSRPNEKLFF
TGTGCCAGCAGCCGCCCGAATGAAAAACTGTTTTTT
>TRBD2|NA|TRBV20-1|TRBJ2-3
CSARGLRLALSTQYF
TGCAGTGCTAGGGGGTTGCGACTAGCTTTATCTACGCAGTATTTT
>NA|NA|TRBV3-1|TRBJ2-2
CASSPPWGAATGELFF
TGTGCCAGCAGCCCCCCGTGGGGGGCGGCCACCGGGGAGCTGTTTTTT